A single TCR beta chain is shown here with its context. A multiplex PCR was run with 60 Vbeta primers and 13 Jbeta primers. TCRdb's copy holds only in-frame clones and misses some; the assay was immunoSEQ multiplex PCR. The sample records approximately 95,000 clones, around 75% being singletons. This sample was included in a study of cytomegalovirus exposure and HLA in healthy donors. The receptor comes from a man aged 18 to 29 in good health and CMV-seropositive. The specimen sequenced was PBMCs.

CDR3 loop: CASSLNPTGNEQYF. The CDR3 DNA reads as TGTGCCAGCAGCCTTAACCCCACAGGGAACGAGCAGTACTTC. The genes are TRBV7-8 and TRBJ2-7; D perhaps matches TRBD1 (6 bases). This CDR3 is 14 amino acids long. Per germline, CDR1 SGHVS and CDR2 FQNEAQ. V was cut by 5 bases and J by 5 bases, with 16 bases left in between.